This T cell receptor (beta chain) was recorded in a study of long-term antiretroviral therapy in people with HIV. General observations from the study: Repertoires looked antigen-experienced, with only a slight naive shift after ART. Someone took the blood between about 2004 and 2017, maybe while older ART regimens were in use.

Comments on this clone: Antigen specificity is unknown.

Sequencing used immunoSEQ v3.0 at survey level. Libraries were prepared by immunoSEQ multiplex PCR; TCRdb keeps only in-frame clonotypes and omits some of them. The sample lists some 30,000 clones; approximately 90% were seen once. Germline values: CDR1 LGHNA, CDR2 YSLEER. The CDR3 totals 16 residues. The junction had 8 bases not matched to a gene; V was cut back by 0 bases and J by 4 bases. The chain combines TRBV4-3 with TRBJ2-5; 7 positions match TRBD1. The sequence was obtained from a woman between 18 and 29 years old with HIV. Sequenced here: unsorted PBMCs, sampled 1.8 years after starting antiretroviral therapy. The CDR3 nucleotides read TGCGCCAGCAGCCAAGATTGGCAGGGGGTGAGAGAGACCCAGTACTTC. This sequence encodes CASSQDWQGVRETQYF.